This passage covers 6 T cell receptor beta chains from one sample sequenced in a study of cytomegalovirus exposure and HLA in healthy donors. Both 60 Vbeta primers and 13 Jbeta primers went into the PCR. The data were produced by immunoSEQ multiplex PCR, yet TCRdb's version contains in-frame clones alone and is incomplete. In all, the sample yields some 200,000 clones. Sequencing was done on a sample of PBMCs. Every receptor here comes from a man aged 25-40 years in good health and CMV-seronegative.

The chain recombines TRBV5-6 with TRBJ2-5; D is undetermined. This CDR3 has 13 residues. Germline values: CDR1 SGHDT, CDR2 YYEEEE. Trimming took 3 bases from V and 2 from J, leaving 8 bases between them. CDR3 loop: CASSWARQETQYF. The CDR3 DNA is TGTGCCAGCAGCTGGGCCAGACAAGAGACCCAGTACTTC.

Notes on this clone: An end of the junction does not agree with germline; a read error may underlie this. The chain uses TRBV18 and TRBJ1-2; 9 bases fit TRBD1. Germline V gene lookup returns CDR1 KGHSH and CDR2 LQKENI. The CDR3 runs 17 residues. This chain's CDR3 is CASSHDRTGDLVYGHTF. The CDR3 DNA reads TGTGCCAGCTCGCACGACCGGACAGGGGATCTGGTCTATGGCCACACCTTC.

The rearrangement uses TRBV30 and TRBJ2-5; D gene ambiguous. Germline V gene sequence: CDR1 GTSNPN, CDR2 SVGIG (reference sequence). Trimming cost V 0 bases and J 0 bases, with 8 bases left between them. CDR3 length: 14 residues. The CDR3 DNA sequence: TGTGCCTGGAGTGTACGACAAAACCAAGAGACCCAGTACTTC. This encodes CAWSVRQNQETQYF.

J is TRBJ2-1 and V is TRBV27, with 9 bases identical to TRBD2. V lost 2 bases, J lost 2 bases, and 4 bases stayed unmatched. Germline V CDR1 and CDR2: MNHEY, SMNVEV (reference sequence). The CDR3 is 16 amino acids. The CDR3 reads CASSLNLAGTYNEQFF. Written as DNA, the CDR3 is TGTGCCAGCAGTTTAAACCTAGCGGGGACCTACAATGAGCAGTTCTTC.

The chain couples TRBV9 to TRBJ1-3; D remains unclear. Between the trimmed V and J ends, which lost 0 bases and 0 bases, there was a span of 7 bases. CDR1 and CDR2 (germline): SGDLS, YYNGEE. The CDR3 is made up of 15 amino acids. CDR3 coding DNA: TGTGCCAGCAGCGTAGGTGACTCCTCTGGAAACACCATATATTTT. Residues: CASSVGDSSGNTIYF.

The chain uses TRBV27 and TRBJ2-7, with a possible D match to TRBD1 (6 bases). The CDR3 consists of 15 residues. V dropped 5 bases and J dropped 3 bases, with 17 bases sitting between them. From germline, CDR1 is MNHEY and CDR2 SMNVEV (reference sequence). The CDR3 loop reads CASSQTGLPLYEQYF. The CDR3, as DNA: TGTGCCAGCAGTCAAACAGGGTTGCCCCTCTACGAGCAGTACTTC.